Following are 19 T cell receptor beta chains from one sample sequenced in a study of T cell clusters in autoimmune cytopenias. TRB rearrangements were amplified by touch-down multiplex PCR with mixed TRB-A/B primers. TCRdb re-called the multiplex PCR reads and gives one entry per CDR3 protein, without DNA. Recorded for this sample: some 7,000 distinct CDR3 sequences. Approximately 36,000 genome equivalents of blood DNA were amplified for TRB. Sequenced input: peripheral blood. The receptors come from a human donor with an autoimmune cytopenia or autoimmune hepatitis (not recorded which).

The CDR3 region is CASSLDRLQPQHF. This chain links TRBV11-2 with TRBJ1-5. Germline-derived CDR1 and CDR2 are SGHAT and FQNNGV. The CDR3 contains 13 residues.

According to its frequency, this clonotype is medium-sized. The rearrangement uses TRBV19 and TRBJ2-1; checking the TCRdb D call of TRBD2 is not possible without DNA. The germline V gene has CDR1 LNHDA and CDR2 SQIVND (reference sequence). This CDR3 has 15 residues. The CDR3 protein is CASSTGLAGANEQFF.

Frequency places this clonotype as medium-sized. The chain has TRBV27 and TRBJ2-5; TCRdb reports TRBD2, a call that lacks DNA to check it against. The CDR3 is 17 residues long. CDR1 MNHEY and CDR2 SMNVEV come from the germline V gene (reference sequence). The chain's CDR3 is CASSRELAGLGYGAQYF.

The rearrangement links TRBV12-5 to TRBJ2-3. Germline values: CDR1 LGHNT, CDR2 FRNRAP. This CDR3 has 11 residues. CDR3 residues: CASGDADTQYF.

The rearrangement joins TRBV30 to TRBJ2-5; as DNA is missing, the TRBD2 call by TCRdb cannot be tested. Germline V CDR1 and CDR2: GTSNPN, SVGIG (reference sequence). This CDR3 is built from 15 residues. The CDR3 protein is CAWSGFSGSSETQYF.

The chain is built from TRBV12-3 or TRBV12-4 and TRBJ1-5; the TCRdb D gene call, TRBD1, has no DNA to confirm it. This CDR3 is built from 22 residues. CDR3 residues: CASSTVLRGAIGRDSSNQPQHF.

This clonotype shows up as medium-sized by frequency. The rearrangement uses TRBV29-1 and TRBJ1-4; TCRdb calls TRBD1, which cannot be checked without DNA. The germline V gene has CDR1 SQVTM and CDR2 ANQGSEA. This CDR3 has 14 residues. The CDR3 here is CSVTQGALSEKLFF. Variable domain in full (rest from reference TRBV29-1 and TRBJ1-4): SAVISQKPSRDICQRGTSLTIQCQVDSQVTMMFWYRQQPGQSLTLIATANQGSEATYESGFVIDKFPISRPNLTFSTLTVSNMSPEDSSIYLCSVTQGALSEKLFFGSGTQLSVL.

The chain employs TRBV27 and TRBJ1-4; TCRdb names TRBD1, which stays unverified in the absence of DNA. The CDR3 is 15 amino acids. Germline V gene data show CDR1 as MNHEY and CDR2 as SMNVEV (reference sequence). CDR3 protein: CASSPTTGVGEKLFF. The variable domain in full, with the rest retrieved from reference TRBV27 and TRBJ1-4, is EAQVTQNPRYLITVTGKKLTVTCSQNMNHEYMSWYRQDPGLGLRQIYYSMNVEVTDKGDVPEGYKVSRKEKRNFPLILESPSPNQTSLYFCASSPTTGVGEKLFFGSGTQLSVL.

The rearrangement uses TRBV6-5 and TRBJ1-2; TCRdb's assignment of TRBD1 cannot be checked, as there is no DNA. The CDR3 has 13 residues. Germline assignment: CDR1 MNHEY and CDR2 SVGAGI. This CDR3 reads CASSYEGGYGYTF.

The chain uses TRBV19 and TRBJ2-1; without DNA, the TCRdb call of TRBD2 cannot be checked. CDR3 length equals 17 residues. Germline V gives CDR1 LNHDA, CDR2 SQIVND (reference sequence). CDR3 residues: CASSTGLAGSSYNEQFF.

According to its frequency, this clonotype is medium-sized. The gene calls are TRBV7-6 and TRBJ2-5; TCRdb reports TRBD1, a call that lacks DNA to check it against. The length of the CDR3 is 15 residues. The germline gives CDR1 SGHVS, CDR2 FNYEAQ. The CDR3 sequence is CASSSSGGAQETQYF.

The chain is built from TRBV18 and TRBJ2-7; the TCRdb D gene call, TRBD1, has no DNA to confirm it. CDR1 is KGHSH and CDR2 is LQKENI in the germline V gene. CDR3 length equals 16 residues. CDR3 amino acids: CASSLSGTGGSYEQYF.

The chain has TRBV5-6 and TRBJ2-1; TCRdb's assignment of TRBD2 cannot be checked, as there is no DNA. The germline gives CDR1 SGHDT, CDR2 YYEEEE. The CDR3 is made up of 16 amino acids. CDR3 loop: CASRGLAGGPSNEQFF.

The chain combines TRBV6-6 with TRBJ2-1. CDR1 is MNHNY and CDR2 is SVGAGI in the germline V gene (reference sequence). The CDR3 has 14 residues. The chain's CDR3 is CASSYSRAFNEQFF.

CDR3 region: CASSPGLAALTSSYNEQFF. The rearrangement uses TRBV5-1 and TRBJ2-1; TCRdb indicates TRBD2, and absent DNA this call remains unverified. The CDR3 spans 19 residues. Germline CDR1 SGHRS, CDR2 YFSETQ.

The chain carries TRBV5-6 and TRBJ1-6; absent DNA, TCRdb's TRBD1 call cannot be checked. The CDR3 length is 15 residues. The germline gives CDR1 SGHDT, CDR2 YYEEEE. The CDR3: CASSLVGQGAPPLHF.

The chain has TRBV5-4 and TRBJ2-5. The CDR3 length is 13 residues. Germline CDR1 and CDR2: SGHNT and YYREEE (reference sequence). The chain's CDR3 is CASSFGDQETQYF.

The CDR3 protein is CASSSSGDSYGYTF. This sequence joins TRBV7-2 and TRBJ1-2; TCRdb designates TRBD1, a call that cannot be tested without DNA. Germline CDR1 SGHTA, CDR2 FQGNSA. The CDR3 loop spans 14 amino acids.

Its frequency marks this clonotype as medium-sized. The J gene is TRBJ2-4, the V gene TRBV11-1. CDR3 length: 14 amino acids. Germline CDR1 reads SGHAT; CDR2 reads FQDESV (reference sequence). The CDR3: CASSFETKKNIQYF.